What follows are 3 T cell receptor beta chains derived from one specimen sequenced in a study of shared clonotypes between healthy human individuals. Using immunoSEQ multiplex PCR, the repertoire was profiled, and TCRdb retains in-frame clones only, with some absent. The sample has fewer than 3 million clones, around 93% seen once. The sequenced material came from naive CD4+ T cells from PBMCs. Regarding subset: CD45RA+ positively selected. These receptors were collected from a man aged 18 to 30 in good health. Some clones in this sample may be carry-over from other donors' samples.

The rearrangement uses TRBV28 and TRBJ2-2; 8 bases line up with TRBD2. CDR3 length equals 20 residues. CDR1 MDHEN and CDR2 SYDVKM come from the germline V gene. The J segment lost 2 bases and the V segment lost 5 bases, leaving 19 bases of the junction unmatched. Here the CDR3 DNA reads TGTGCCAGCAGTGGGGTAGGGGTTGTAGCGGGGTCCTTCAACACCGGGGAGCTGTTTTTT. It yields the protein CASSGVGVVAGSFNTGELFF.

This chain uses TRBV7-9 with TRBJ2-7; D is undetermined. The CDR3 has 12 residues. The germline gives CDR1 SEHNR, CDR2 FQNEAQ (reference sequence). Trimming shortened V by 4 bases and J by 5 bases, and 9 bases separated the two germline ends. CDR3 bases: TGTGCCAGCAGCTCAGATCGGCACGAGCAGTACTTC. Residues: CASSSDRHEQYF. The complete variable domain, with remaining parts taken from reference TRBV7-9 and TRBJ2-7, reads DTGVSQNPRHKITKRGQNVTFRCDPISEHNRLYWYRQTLGQGPEFLTYFQNEAQLEKSRLLSDRFSAERPKGSFSTLEIQRTEQGDSAMYLCASSSDRHEQYFGPGTRLTVT.

Note on this clone: This sample includes further DNA sequences coding for the same CDR3. V gene TRBV18 combines with J gene TRBJ2-7; TRBD2 might be the D (5 bases). Germline V gives CDR1 KGHSH, CDR2 LQKENI. Between the trimmed V and J ends, which lost 1 base and 3 bases, there was a span of 7 bases. CDR3 length equals 13 residues. The CDR3 nucleotides are TGTGCCAGCTCACCACTTGGGAGCTACGAGCAGTACTTC. Encoded protein: CASSPLGSYEQYF. Drawing the rest from reference TRBV18 and TRBJ2-7, the complete variable domain is NAGVMQNPRHLVRRRGQEARLRCSPMKGHSHVYWYRQLPEEGLKFMVYLQKENIIDESGMPKERFSAEFPKEGPSILRIQQVVRGDSAAYFCASSPLGSYEQYFGPGTRLTVT.